This T cell receptor (beta chain) was recorded in a study of T-cell memory formation after mild COVID-19. The study, taken as a whole, reports: The study detected some responding clones in pre-infection memory, suggesting cross-reactive memory joined.

The CDR3 sequence is 12 residues long. Trimming took 6 bases from V and 5 from J, leaving 8 bases between them. cDNA libraries for TCR alpha and TCR beta, carrying sample barcodes and UMIs, came from 5'RACE with constant-segment primers. TCRdb itself ran the 5' RACE reads through MiXCR, one entry per CDR3 protein. The table has roughly 190,000 distinct CDR3 sequences, over 9.5% seen once. The table lists this clonotype with a few counts. Its antigen is unidentified. This chain connects TRBV12-3 or TRBV12-4 to TRBJ1-5, with D possibly being TRBD1 (5 bases). The sample taken for sequencing was PBMCs or a T cell subset sorted from them (not recorded which). This receptor was obtained from a man between 18 and 29 years old who had mild COVID-19 (a few samples of this study predate the infection). Cell type and time point are not known. CDR3 in DNA: TGTGCCAGCAGAAGGGACCATCAGCCCCAGCATTTT. Translated: CASRRDHQPQHF.